This T cell receptor (beta chain) was identified in a study of CD8+ T cells in alopecia areata. About the study: Treated patients were dosed with oral tofacitinib, taking 5 to 10 mg twice daily.

Peripheral blood and lesional scalp punch biopsies came from alopecia areata patients. V lost 8 bases and J lost 7; bases outside the gene matches: 13. The CDR3 loop spans 14 amino acids. Germline V gene sequence: CDR1 MNHEY, CDR2 SVGAGI. As the sequencing template, cDNA was produced by extracting RNA and reverse transcribing it. Here immunoSEQ multiplex PCR was the method, and the copy in TCRdb shows in-frame clones only, minus some. The data show approximately 150,000 clones, approximately 50% seen once. This clone was observed once. This chain connects TRBV6-5 to TRBJ2-5; TRBD2 matches at 7 bases. This clonotype was obtained from a human donor with alopecia areata. Sequencing used CD4+ T cells sorted from blood, obtained at week 0. The CDR3 DNA is TGTGCCAGCGGTTCCGAGGGAGGGTGGCGGACCCAGTACTTC. Its protein is CASGSEGGWRTQYF.